This note documents a single T cell receptor beta chain sequence. In the study's own analysis: Reference gene primer amplification yielded estimated nucleated cell counts. Assay used: immunoSEQ multiplex PCR; TCRdb lists only in-frame clones, some missing. For V, J and clone size, that table is used; D and trimming come from the DNA. The repertoire holds about 68,000 clones, with 70% to 90% as singletons. Followed longitudinally, the Seattle patients had been enrolled during active infection. This record comes from a study of blood T cell repertoires in COVID-19. Across the study: The United States, Italy and Spain supplied acute and convalescent COVID-19 samples. Sample material is recorded as cDNA or gDNA derived from T cells, B-cell-depleted T cells, or PBMCs.

The CDR3 is made up of 14 amino acids. Trimming cost V 0 bases and J 8 bases; bases outside gene matches: 4. Germline lookup yields CDR1 LGHNA and CDR2 YNFKEQ. The TCR comes from a woman aged 45-59 years with COVID-19, enrolled during active disease. Input material: peripheral blood. This rearrangement joins TRBV4-2 to TRBJ1-2; 9 bases are a match to TRBD1. In nucleotides, the CDR3 is TGTGCCAGCAGCCAAGAGGGACAGGGCGTCGGCTACACCTTC. Amino acid sequence: CASSQEGQGVGYTF.